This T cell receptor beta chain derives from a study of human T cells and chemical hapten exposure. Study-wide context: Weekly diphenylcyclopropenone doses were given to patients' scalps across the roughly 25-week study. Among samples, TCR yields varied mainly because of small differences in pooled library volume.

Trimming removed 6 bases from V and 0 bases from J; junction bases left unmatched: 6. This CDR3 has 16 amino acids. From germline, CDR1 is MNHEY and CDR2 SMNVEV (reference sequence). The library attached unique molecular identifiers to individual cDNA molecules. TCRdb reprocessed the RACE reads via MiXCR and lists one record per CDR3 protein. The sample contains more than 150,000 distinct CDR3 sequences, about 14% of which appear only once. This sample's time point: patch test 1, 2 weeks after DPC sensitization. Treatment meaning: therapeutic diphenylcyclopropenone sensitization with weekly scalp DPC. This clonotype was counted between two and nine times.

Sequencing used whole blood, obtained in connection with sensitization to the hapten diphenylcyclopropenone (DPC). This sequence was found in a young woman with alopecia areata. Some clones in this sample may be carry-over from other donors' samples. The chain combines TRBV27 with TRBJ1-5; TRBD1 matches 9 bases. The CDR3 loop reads CASRLQGAYSNQPQHF. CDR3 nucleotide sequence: TGTGCCAGCAGGCTACAGGGGGCCTATAGCAATCAGCCCCAGCATTTT.